This T cell receptor (beta chain) was found in a study of CXCR3-negative and CXCR3-positive naive CD8 T cells. The TRB libraries of cDNA were built by UMI-labeled 5' RACE. TCRdb re-called the 5' RACE reads and shows each CDR3 protein once, DNA omitted. The sample data list about 130,000 distinct CDR3 sequences. The CDR3 is made up of 13 amino acids. Germline assignment: CDR1 SEHNR and CDR2 FQNEAQ (reference sequence). Sequenced input: naive CXCR3- CD8+ T cells from blood. Subset described: CD45RO-CCR7+CD27+CD95- naive CD8+ T cells lacking CXCR3 (TNR3-). The TCR originated in a human donor in good health. Some clones in this sample may be carry-over from other donors' samples. V is TRBV7-9 and J is TRBJ2-7; as DNA is missing, the TRBD1 call by TCRdb cannot be tested. This CDR3 reads CASSLVEGGEQYF.